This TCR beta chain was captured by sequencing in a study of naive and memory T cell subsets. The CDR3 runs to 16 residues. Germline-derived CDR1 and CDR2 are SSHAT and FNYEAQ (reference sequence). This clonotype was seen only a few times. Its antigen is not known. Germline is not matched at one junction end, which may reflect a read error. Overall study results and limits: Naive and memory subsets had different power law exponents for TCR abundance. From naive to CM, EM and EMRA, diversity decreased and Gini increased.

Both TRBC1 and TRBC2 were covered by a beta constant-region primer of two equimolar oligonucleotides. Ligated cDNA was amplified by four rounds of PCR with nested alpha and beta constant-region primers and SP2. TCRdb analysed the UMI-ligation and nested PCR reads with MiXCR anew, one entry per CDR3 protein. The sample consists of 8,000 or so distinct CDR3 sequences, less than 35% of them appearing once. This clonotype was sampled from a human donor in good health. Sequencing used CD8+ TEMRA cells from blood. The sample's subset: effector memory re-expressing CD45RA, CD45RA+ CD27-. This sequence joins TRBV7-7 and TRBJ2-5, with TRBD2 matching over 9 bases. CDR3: CASSLGSGRHQETQYF. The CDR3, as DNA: TGTGCTAGCAGCTTAGGTAGCGGGAGACACCAAGAGACCCAGTACTTC.